This T cell receptor (beta chain) was identified during a study of OX40 agonist ivuxolimab in advanced cancers. Per the germline V gene, CDR1 is SGHNT and CDR2 is YENEEA. V shed 3 bases and J shed 0 bases, with 5 bases lying between them. The CDR3 is 14 amino acids. Profiled with immunoSEQ multiplex PCR; TCRdb holds only in-frame clones, not every one. The sample has roughly 60,000 clones, less than 95% seen once; the top ten hold roughly 0.45%. Sample: CD4+ or CD8+ T cells sorted from blood, taken in a trial of the OX40 agonist ivuxolimab. The V and J genes are TRBV11-3 and TRBJ2-2, with D unresolved. This TCR came from an adult with an advanced solid tumor such as melanoma, head and neck, liver or kidney cancer. The CDR3 spells CASSFSTNTGELFF. In DNA, the CDR3 is TGTGCCAGCAGCTTCTCCACGAACACCGGGGAGCTGTTTTTT.